A selection of T cell receptor beta chains follows, all from one sample in a study of blood T cell repertoires in COVID-19. Repertoires were generated with immunoSEQ multiplex PCR, while TCRdb's copy carries only in-frame clones and drops some. The data show a few hundred thousand clones, 88% seen once. The sequenced sample consisted of peripheral blood. The receptors here all came from a woman aged 30 to 39 with COVID-19, enrolled during active disease. CDR3s include the opening cysteine and the closing phenylalanine or tryptophan. The D gene is left open where the match is weak. Clone size is shown for a subset of rows, as once, few, many or a class of expanded clone.

>TRBJ2-1|TRBV3-1/TRBV3-2|TRBD2|once
CASSRTSGVLDNEQFF
TGTGCCAGCAGCCGGACTAGCGGGGTGTTAGACAATGAGCAGTTCTTC
>TRBJ1-2|TRBV1|-|-
CTSSQDRGAGYTF
TGCACCAGCAGCCAGGACCGGGGTGCTGGCTACACCTTC
>TRBJ2-5|TRBV24-1|-|-
CATSDARRGLVETQYF
TGTGCCACCAGTGATGCCCGTCGGGGTTTGGTTGAGACCCAGTACTTC
>TRBJ1-1|TRBV4-1|-|many
CASSPPDRLPEAFF
TGCGCCAGCAGCCCCCCAGACAGGTTGCCTGAAGCTTTCTTT
>TRBJ2-2|TRBV12-3/TRBV12-4|-|-
CASSFMNTGELFF
TGTGCCAGCAGTTTCATGAACACCGGGGAGCTGTTTTTT
>TRBJ2-2|TRBV19|-|-
CASSFGVNTGELFF
TGTGCCAGTAGCTTCGGGGTAAACACCGGGGAGCTGTTTTTT
>TRBJ1-2|TRBV30|-|-
CAWSVGRGIYGYTF
TGTGCCTGGAGTGTTGGGAGGGGCATCTATGGCTACACCTTC
>TRBJ2-1|TRBV7-9|-|-
CASSLGQIFGNEQFF
TGTGCCAGCAGCTTAGGACAGATCTTCGGCAATGAGCAGTTCTTC
>TRBJ1-5|TRBV6-5|-|-
CASSSGLRNQPQHF
TGTGCCAGCAGTTCCGGACTTCGCAATCAGCCCCAGCATTTT
>TRBJ2-1|TRBV5-4|TRBD2|-
CASSLVGLAGVYNEQFF
TGTGCCAGCAGCTTGGTTGGACTAGCGGGGGTATACAATGAGCAGTTCTTC
>TRBJ1-5|TRBV7-9|-|-
CASSQGQFQPQHF
TGTGCCAGCAGCCAGGGACAATTTCAGCCCCAGCATTTT
>TRBJ1-2|TRBV4-1|TRBD1|-
CASSQQGAGDYGYTF
TGCGCCAGCAGCCAACAGGGGGCCGGGGATTATGGCTACACCTTC
>TRBJ1-4|TRBV2|-|-
CASSSHDLGGEKLFF
TGTGCCAGCAGTTCTCACGACTTAGGAGGGGAAAAACTGTTTTTT
>TRBJ1-1|TRBV15|-|-
CATSPDITEAFF
TGTGCCACCAGCCCAGACATCACTGAAGCTTTCTTT
>TRBJ1-2|TRBV18|-|once
CASSPWTTGYGYTF
TGTGCCAGCTCACCCTGGACAACGGGTTATGGCTACACCTTC
>TRBJ1-2|TRBV12-3/TRBV12-4|TRBD1|once
CASSWDRGDGYTF
TGTGCCAGCAGTTGGGACAGGGGGGATGGCTACACCTTC
>TRBJ2-7|TRBV2|TRBD1|-
CASCRDRVYEQYF
TGTGCCAGCTGCCGGGACAGGGTTTACGAGCAGTACTTC
>TRBJ1-2|TRBV9|-|-
CASGGTVPTKGYTF
TGTGCCAGCGGGGGGACGGTTCCGACTAAAGGCTACACCTTC
>TRBJ2-7|TRBV27|-|-
CASSFKGVGYEQYF
TGTGCCAGCAGTTTTAAAGGGGTAGGCTACGAGCAGTACTTC
>TRBJ2-5|TRBV5-1|TRBD2|-
CASSPGTSGGSRETQYF
TGCGCCAGCAGCCCCGGGACTAGCGGGGGCTCGAGGGAGACCCAGTACTTC
>TRBJ1-1|TRBV11-2|-|-
CASSFDSPSYTEAFF
TGTGCCAGCAGCTTTGACAGCCCGTCGTACACTGAAGCTTTCTTT
>TRBJ2-7|TRBV18|-|-
CASSPRAAQGEQYF
TGTGCCAGCTCACCACGGGCGGCTCAGGGAGAGCAGTACTTC
>TRBJ1-2|TRBV2|-|-
CASSEEQGDGYTF
TGTGCCAGCAGTGAAGAACAGGGCGATGGCTACACCTTC